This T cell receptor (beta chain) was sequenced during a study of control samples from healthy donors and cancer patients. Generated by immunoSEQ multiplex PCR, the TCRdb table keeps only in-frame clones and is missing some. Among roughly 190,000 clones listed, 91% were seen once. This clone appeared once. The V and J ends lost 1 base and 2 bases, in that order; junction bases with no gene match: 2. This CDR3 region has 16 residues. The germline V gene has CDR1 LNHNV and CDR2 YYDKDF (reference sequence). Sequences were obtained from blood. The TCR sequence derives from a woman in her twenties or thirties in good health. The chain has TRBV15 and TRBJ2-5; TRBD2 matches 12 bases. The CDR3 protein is CATSRALAGGQETQYF. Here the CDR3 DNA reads TGTGCCACCAGCAGAGCTCTAGCGGGGGGGCAAGAGACCCAGTACTTC.